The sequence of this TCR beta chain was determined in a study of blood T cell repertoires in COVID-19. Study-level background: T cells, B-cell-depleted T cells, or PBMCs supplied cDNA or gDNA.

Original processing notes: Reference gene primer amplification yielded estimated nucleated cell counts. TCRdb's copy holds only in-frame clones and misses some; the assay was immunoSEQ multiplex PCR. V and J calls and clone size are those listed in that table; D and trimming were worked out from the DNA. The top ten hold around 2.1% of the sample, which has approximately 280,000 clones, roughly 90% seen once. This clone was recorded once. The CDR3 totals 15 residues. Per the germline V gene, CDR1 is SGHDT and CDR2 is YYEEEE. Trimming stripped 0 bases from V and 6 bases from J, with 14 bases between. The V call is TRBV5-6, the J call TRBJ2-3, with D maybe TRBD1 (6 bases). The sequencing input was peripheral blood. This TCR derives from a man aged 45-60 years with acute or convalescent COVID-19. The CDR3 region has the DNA TGTGCCAGCAGCTTGGCACAGGGTGGCTGGGATACGCAGTATTTT. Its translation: CASSLAQGGWDTQYF.